This TCR beta chain was sequenced for a study of PD-L1 blockade in urothelial cancer (dated by TCRdb to about 2017). In terms of the full investigation: All patients started therapy around 2014 and received atezolizumab 1,200 mg intravenously every 3 weeks. Somatic, immune and clinical correlates of response to PD-L1 blockade with atezolizumab in urothelial cancer were the focus of an exploratory multi-omic analysis. Progression-free survival longer than 6 months counted as durable clinical benefit, and TCR features were additionally tested against both progression-free and overall survival. Some 30 patients had pretreatment blood TCR-seq, some 25 had at least one posttreatment blood collection, and some 25 had tumor TCR-seq. Blood samples gave a median of 141,255 T cells and tens of thousands of unique TCRs, with a median clonality of 0.080. About nine tenths of the roughly 29 patients were males with bladder-origin urothelial cancer, and about two thirds of the roughly 30 reported a prior smoking history. In the same patients who had TCR sequencing, pretreatment tumors also underwent whole exome sequencing and RNA sequencing. Patients had an ECOG performance status of 0 or 1 and had received between 0 and 3 prior chemotherapy regimens. Pretreatment tumor samples and matched peripheral blood, collected serially before and after atezolizumab treatment, underwent TCR sequencing. Some ten patients reached durable clinical benefit, while 20 patients did not. Blood samples were analyzed at 3 weeks after treatment start (second dose) and at 6 weeks after treatment start.

Paper-wide results and their limitations: Small sample size (n ≈ 30) and many exploratory analyses mean the results are intended to be hypothesis-generating. Patients with durable benefit showed greater expansion of tumor-associated TCR clones in peripheral blood 3 weeks after starting treatment (n ≈ 22, p = 0.022). Improved progression-free and overall survival was associated with having pretreatment peripheral blood TCR clonality below the median.

Synthetic TCR analog templates were spiked into each PCR to estimate absolute template abundance from read counts. TCRbeta CDR3 regions were amplified from genomic DNA with bias-controlled V and J gene primers using the immunoSEQ assay. Sequencing of rearranged TCRbeta segments was performed at approximately 20X coverage. In the original analysis: Sequencing errors were corrected by clustering, and CDR3s were annotated against IMGT so that V, D and J genes could be assigned. Only productive TCRbeta rearrangements were used in downstream analyses, excluding out-of-frame or stop-codon sequences. Clonality was calculated as one minus the Shannon entropy normalized by the log of the number of unique productive sequences. Clones differing between time points or between blood and tumor were identified by Fisher's exact test with Benjamini-Hochberg correction at adjusted p below 0.01. Sourced from immuneACCESS, this table was stored by TCRdb with only in-frame sequences that have V and J called. A share of the clones is absent; for the studies checked, an unresolved V gene accounts for under half, and the remainder has no known explanation. V and J calls and clone size are copied from that table; D and trimming were computed from the DNA. The sample profile shows some 53,000 clones; 75% of them were found once. The leading ten clones occupy roughly 4% of the sample.

This specimen's time point label, interpreted: pretreatment peripheral blood. A total of 29 patients with locally advanced or metastatic urothelial carcinoma, treated at Memorial Sloan Kettering on a trial protocol, made up the cohort. Peripheral blood mononuclear cells were collected pretreatment and during treatment, with between 1 and 8 total time points obtained per patient. The Qiagen DNeasy Blood extraction kit was used to purify genomic DNA from total PBMCs and from tumor samples. PBMCs were collected pretreatment and during treatment and were isolated and stored as previously described. The CDR3 contains 16 residues, cysteine and phenylalanine counted. Solely the CDR3 DNA is kept, with 48 bases framed from the first base. Looking up the germline V gene yields CDR1 WSHSY and CDR2 SAAADI. V loses 5 bases of germline sequence and J loses 2 bases, and the interval between the two ends is 16 bases.

In the case of this clone: Its antigen target is currently unknown. Base qualities are not provided; no much larger clone lies one nucleotide away.

This material consisted of PBMCs, taken around atezolizumab (anti-PD-L1) treatment. Here the chain combines TRBV10-2 and TRBJ1-5; a tentative D match to TRBD1 spans 5 bases. This receptor was taken from a man between 65 and 79 years old with urothelial cancer. The DNA sequence follows: TGCGCCAGCAGTTCAAGCGGGGGGAGTGGCAATCAGCCCCAGCATTTT. The resulting protein is CASSSSGGSGNQPQHF.